This T cell receptor beta chain was retrieved from a study of regulatory T cells in long-lasting Graves disease. Study-level points and caveats: When disease was persistent, TRBV28, TRBJ1-2 and TRBJ2-5 were the favored segments.

Regarding time point: persistent/refractory GD, antithyroid drugs over 5 years with positive TRAb. Construction of the TCR library relied on RNA isolated from PBMCs. Through Arm-PCR of CDR3 regions and iRepertoire HTBI primers, TCR beta libraries were built. TCRdb reprocessed the multiplex PCR reads via MiXCR and lists one record per CDR3 protein. Altogether approximately 380,000 distinct CDR3 sequences are present, less than 25% being singletons, with the ten largest covering roughly 20%. In this sample, this clonotype turned up a few times. Its antigen remains unknown. Germline CDR1 and CDR2: DFQATT and SNEGSKA (reference sequence). The CDR3 extends over 15 amino acids. Trimming left V 2 bases short and J 4 bases short, with 17 bases between.

The chain links TRBV20-1 to TRBJ1-1; D may be TRBD1 (5 bases). Material: peripheral blood mononuclear cells (PBMCs), obtained when the disease was refractory, from a patient treated with antithyroid drugs. The TCR originated in a female donor with Graves disease. CDR3 sequence (DNA): TGCAGTGCTAGAAGTCTCACCAGTCAGGGCACTGAAGCTTTCTTT. Translating gives CSARSLTSQGTEAFF.